This T cell receptor beta chain originates from a study of blood T cell repertoires in COVID-19. Study in general: T cells, B-cell-depleted T cells, or PBMCs provided the cDNA or gDNA that served as material.

The CDR3 runs to 13 residues. The V end was cut by 3 bases, the J end by 9 bases, with 12 bases between. Original analysis: The assay estimated nucleated cells by amplifying reference gene primers. Sequenced by immunoSEQ multiplex PCR; TCRdb stores in-frame clones only, minus some. V and J calls and clone size are as listed in that table; D and trimming were resolved from the DNA. Of fewer than 110,000 clones in the sample, around 92% are singletons; the top ten hold less than 7.5%. The chain is built from TRBV12-3 or TRBV12-4 and TRBJ1-5; D not resolved. Specimen: peripheral blood. The sequence was obtained from a man in his fifties or sixties with active COVID-19. The CDR3 spells CASSFGSTRPQHF. CDR3 coding DNA: TGTGCCAGCAGTTTTGGCTCAACTAGGCCCCAGCATTTT.